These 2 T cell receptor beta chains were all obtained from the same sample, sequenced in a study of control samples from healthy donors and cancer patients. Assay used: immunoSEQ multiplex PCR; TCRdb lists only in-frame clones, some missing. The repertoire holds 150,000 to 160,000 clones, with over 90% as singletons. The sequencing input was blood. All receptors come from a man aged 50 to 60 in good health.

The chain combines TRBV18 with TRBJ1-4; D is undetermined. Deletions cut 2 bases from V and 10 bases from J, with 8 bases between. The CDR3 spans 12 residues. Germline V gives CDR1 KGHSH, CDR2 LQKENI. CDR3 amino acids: CASSPGVRKLFF. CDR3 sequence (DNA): TGTGCCAGCTCACCAGGGGTTCGAAAACTGTTTTTT.

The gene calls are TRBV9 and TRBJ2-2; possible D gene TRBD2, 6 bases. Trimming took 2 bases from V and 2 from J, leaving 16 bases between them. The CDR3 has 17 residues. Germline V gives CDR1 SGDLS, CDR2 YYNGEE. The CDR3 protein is CASSVGIASANTGELFF. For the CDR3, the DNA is TGTGCCAGCAGCGTGGGGATTGCTAGCGCCAACACCGGGGAGCTGTTTTTT.